The rows below give T cell receptor beta chains drawn from one sample of a study of blood T cells in healthy people across ages. Using its own MiXCR run on the 5' RACE reads, TCRdb lists one record per CDR3 protein. The sample comprises 800,000 or so distinct CDR3 sequences, 20% to 25% of which are singletons, and approximately 3.7% rests with the top ten. The same data also contributed to another study, on T cells of mothers and their children.

Source material: blood. The receptors originated from a boy aged 10-17 years in good health. CDR3s include the opening cysteine and the closing phenylalanine or tryptophan. A D gene is named only where the DNA matches it firmly. Not all rows give a size; the values are once, few, many and, for expanded clones, a class.

V	D	size	J	DNA	CDR3
TRBV4-1	.	.	TRBJ2-7	TGCGCCAGCAGCCCCGTCACTAGGGACACGTCCTACGAGCAGTACTTC	CASSPVTRDTSYEQYF
TRBV29-1	.	few	TRBJ1-2	TGCAGCGTTGAATCTCAAGGGGCGGATGGCTACACCTTC	CSVESQGADGYTF
TRBV28	.	many	TRBJ2-2	TGTGCCAGCAGTTCGACAGTCACCGGGGAGCTGTTTTTT	CASSSTVTGELFF
TRBV6-2/TRBV6-3	TRBD1	few	TRBJ2-7	TGTGCCAGCAGTTTTTCGTGGACAGGGGACCGCGAGCAGTACTTC	CASSFSWTGDREQYF
TRBV20-1	.	.	TRBJ2-7	TGCAGTGCTCGTCAGCGCCGGGTCCCGGACGAGCAGTACTTC	CSARQRRVPDEQYF
TRBV9	.	.	TRBJ2-7	TGTGCCAGCAGCGTAGACGGAGCTGGCGAGCAGTACTTC	CASSVDGAGEQYF
TRBV11-1	TRBD1	few	TRBJ2-2	TGTGCCAGCAGCTTAGGACAGGGGGCGCAGACCGGGGAGCTGTTTTTT	CASSLGQGAQTGELFF
TRBV4-3	TRBD2	few	TRBJ2-3	TGCGCCAGCAGCCCGCTCCTAGCGGGAGGCACAGATACGCAGTATTTT	CASSPLLAGGTDTQYF
TRBV5-1	.	.	TRBJ2-5	TGCGCCAGCCGCCTGCCAGGGGAGGTCGAGACCCAGTACTTC	CASRLPGEVETQYF
TRBV2	.	few	TRBJ2-6	TGTGCCAGCAGTATGACAAGGGCTTATGGGGCCAACGTCCTGACTTTC	CASSMTRAYGANVLTF
TRBV18	.	.	TRBJ2-5	TGTGCCAGCTCACCGGCAGGGACAACAGAGACCCAGTACTTC	CASSPAGTTETQYF
TRBV4-3	.	.	TRBJ2-1	TGCGCCAGCAGCCAAGTGGGGGGGGCTTGGAATGAGCAGTTCTTC	CASSQVGGAWNEQFF
TRBV28	TRBD2	.	TRBJ2-3	TGTGCCAGCAGCTTCCCGGGACTAGCGGGAGGCGCCACAGATACGCAGTATTTT	CASSFPGLAGGATDTQYF
TRBV18	.	.	TRBJ2-7	TGTGCCAGCTCACGTGGACAGCACCCTACGGGGGAGCAGTACTTC	CASSRGQHPTGEQYF
TRBV3-1	.	.	TRBJ1-2	TGTGCCAGCAGCCAAACACTGCCCAACTATGGCTACACCTTC	CASSQTLPNYGYTF
TRBV20-1	.	.	TRBJ2-1	TGCAGTGCTAGCGAAGCCTGGTTCTTC	CSASEAWFF